Following are 19 T cell receptor beta chains from one sample sequenced in a study of blood T cells in healthy people across ages. Primed by a sample-barcoded 5' primer and a J-beta primer mix, a second PCR proceeded for 7 to 11 cycles. TCRdb fed the 5' RACE reads into MiXCR, producing one record per CDR3 protein. The table lists 1.5 million to 2 million distinct CDR3 sequences, 40% to 55% of them singletons. What was sequenced was blood. These receptors were obtained from a woman aged 40 to 55 in good health.

This clonotype was seen more than once but under ten times. J is TRBJ2-3 and V is TRBV25-1; no definite D call. Trimming took 5 bases from V and 2 from J, leaving 11 bases between them. Germline V gives CDR1 MGHDK, CDR2 SYGVNS. The CDR3 length is 14 residues. The chain's CDR3 is CASSYGPVTDTQYF. The CDR3 DNA sequence: TGTGCCAGCAGTTACGGGCCTGTCACAGATACGCAGTATTTT. The whole variable domain, filled in from reference TRBV25-1 and TRBJ2-3, reads EADIYQTPRYLVIGTGKKITLECSQTMGHDKMYWYQQDPGMELHLIHYSYGVNSTEKGDLSSESTVSRIRTEHFPLTLESARPSHTSQYLCASSYGPVTDTQYFGPGTRLTVL.

In this sample, this clonotype turned up many times. This sequence joins TRBV3-1 and TRBJ2-7; the D is unclear. The CDR3 extends over 12 amino acids. The V gene's germline CDR1 is LGHDT and CDR2 YNNKEL (reference sequence). V dropped 3 bases and J dropped 3 bases, with 6 bases sitting between them. The CDR3 sequence is CASSQGIYEQYF. CDR3 bases: TGTGCCAGCAGCCAGGGGATCTACGAGCAGTACTTC.

The chain carries TRBV7-2 and TRBJ2-1; D perhaps matches TRBD2 (6 bases). The V and J ends lost 6 bases and 9 bases respectively, with 12 bases between them. The germline V gene has CDR1 SGHTA and CDR2 FQGNSA. This CDR3 comprises 12 residues. The CDR3 protein is CASSSYGGEQFF. CDR3 in DNA: TGTGCCAGCAGTTCCTACGGGGGTGAGCAGTTCTTC.

Many counts were recorded for this clonotype. The chain recombines TRBV4-3 with TRBJ2-5; no clear D gene. The CDR3 is 13 amino acids. Germline V gives CDR1 LGHNA, CDR2 YSLEER. Trimming pared 1 base from V and 2 bases from J, leaving 5 bases between. CDR3 loop: CASSQGVQETQYF. The CDR3, as DNA: TGCGCCAGCAGCCAAGGGGTTCAAGAGACCCAGTACTTC.

The chain combines TRBV6-5 with TRBJ2-2; D could derive from TRBD1 or TRBD2 (6 bases each). V gave up 8 bases and J gave up 1 base, with 11 bases separating them. This CDR3 contains 14 residues. Germline V gives CDR1 MNHEY, CDR2 SVGAGI. DNA for the CDR3: TGTGCCAGCCAAAGGGGGGTGAACACCGGGGAGCTGTTTTTT. This translates into CASQRGVNTGELFF.

V usage is TRBV5-1 and J usage is TRBJ1-2, with D possibly TRBD1 on 5 matching bases. Germline V gene sequence: CDR1 SGHRS, CDR2 YFSETQ. This CDR3 has 13 residues. Trimming pared 0 bases from V and 7 bases from J, leaving 10 bases between. The CDR3 nucleotides are TGCGCCAGCAGCTTGGAATCAGGGAGTGGCTACACCTTC. Translated, it gives CASSLESGSGYTF.

V usage is TRBV6-5 and J usage is TRBJ1-4, with 8 bases aligning to TRBD1. This CDR3 spans 14 amino acids. The germline V gene encodes CDR1 MNHEY and CDR2 SVGAGI. V lost 2 bases, J lost 7 bases, and 3 bases stayed unmatched. The CDR3 loop is CASSYDRGIEKLFF. The CDR3 coding sequence is TGTGCCAGCAGTTACGACAGGGGTATTGAAAAACTGTTTTTT.

The CDR3 nucleotides read TGTGCCAGCAGTGCGTTGGAGAACACTGAAGCTTTCTTT. Residues: CASSALENTEAFF. The rearrangement links TRBV25-1 to TRBJ1-1; no clear D gene. The CDR3 covers 13 residues. V was shortened by 4 bases and J by 1 base, with 7 bases between the two germline ends. The germline gives CDR1 MGHDK, CDR2 SYGVNS.

The genes are TRBV27 and TRBJ2-1; 10 nucleotides align to TRBD2. This CDR3 spans 16 amino acids. The V gene end was trimmed by 6 bases and the J gene end by 0 bases; junction bases not matched to a gene: 5. Germline V CDR1 and CDR2: MNHEY, SMNVEV (reference sequence). DNA of the CDR3: TGTGCCAGCAGGTTTAGCGGGGGGCTCTCCTACAATGAGCAGTTCTTC. Translation gives CASRFSGGLSYNEQFF.

This chain joins TRBV6-1 and TRBJ1-5; TRBD1 is a possible D gene (6 bases). Per germline, CDR1 MNHNS and CDR2 SASEGT. Between the trimmed V and J ends, which lost 1 base and 4 bases, there was a span of 11 bases. The CDR3 extends over 15 amino acids. CDR3 sequence: CASSEGGPRNQPQHF. The CDR3 DNA follows: TGTGCCAGCAGTGAAGGGGGGCCCCGGAATCAGCCCCAGCATTTT.

The chain combines TRBV7-2 with TRBJ1-1, with a possible D match to TRBD1 (5 bases). From germline, CDR1 is SGHTA and CDR2 FQGNSA. V was cut by 5 bases and J by 0 bases, with 13 bases left in between. The CDR3 spans 15 residues. The chain's CDR3 is CASSQGPNMNTEAFF. The DNA for the CDR3 is TGTGCCAGCAGCCAGGGACCGAACATGAACACTGAAGCTTTCTTT.

This clonotype was observed a handful of times. CDR3 in amino acids: CASSLRGSLQETQYF. DNA of the CDR3: TGTGCCAGCAGCTTAAGGGGCTCGCTCCAAGAGACCCAGTACTTC. The chain joins TRBV7-9 to TRBJ2-5, with D possibly being TRBD1 (5 bases). Germline CDR1 SEHNR, CDR2 FQNEAQ (reference sequence). V was clipped by 2 bases and J by 1 base, with 11 bases between them. CDR3 length: 15 residues.

Points on this clonotype: A read error is possible here, since a much larger clone lies one base away. This chain links TRBV2 with TRBJ2-3; D might be TRBD2 (5 bases). This CDR3 has 12 residues. Germline V gene data show CDR1 as SNHLY and CDR2 as FYNNEI. The CDR3 sequence: CVSSEGGDTQYF. The DNA for the CDR3 is TGTGTCAGCAGTGAAGGAGGAGATACGCAGTATTTT. Together with reference TRBV2 and TRBJ2-3, the CDR3 gives the full variable domain: EPEVTQTPSHQVTQMGQEVILRCVPISNHLYFYWYRQILGQKVEFLVSFYNNEISEKSEIFDDQFSVERPDGSNFTLKIRSTKLEDSAMYFCVSSEGGDTQYFGPGTRLTVL.

This clonotype was observed a handful of times. The V gene is TRBV12-3 or TRBV12-4, the J gene TRBJ1-6, with D unclear. The CDR3 consists of 15 residues. V was trimmed by 7 bases and J by 5 bases, leaving 15 bases between them. In DNA form, the CDR3 reads TGTGCCAGCACAAGGGCTCTTAGGAATAATTCACCCCTCCACTTT. Its translation: CASTRALRNNSPLHF.

The J gene is TRBJ2-7, the V gene TRBV6-2 or TRBV6-3; TRBD1 aligns across 8 bases. This CDR3 has 14 amino acids. The germline CDR1 and CDR2 sequences are MNHEY and SVGEGT. Trimming cost V 4 bases and J 3 bases; bases outside gene matches: 5. CDR3 sequence: CASSFPGQDYEQYF. DNA for the CDR3: TGTGCCAGCAGTTTCCCGGGACAGGACTACGAGCAGTACTTC.

This clonotype has just a few counts. The CDR3 DNA sequence: TGTGCCAGCACCTCACAGGGGACCCCCTACGAGCAGTACTTC. Protein sequence: CASTSQGTPYEQYF. The V call is TRBV28, the J call TRBJ2-7, with 7 positions matching TRBD1. The CDR3 sequence is 14 residues long. Unmatched junction bases numbered 8, after V lost 7 bases and J lost 2 bases. In germline, CDR1 is MDHEN, CDR2 SYDVKM.

There are a few counts of this clonotype. This chain links TRBV27 with TRBJ1-5; D is undetermined. Germline-derived CDR1 and CDR2 are MNHEY and SMNVEV (reference sequence). The length of the CDR3 is 14 residues. The V and J ends lost 2 bases and 6 bases respectively, with 11 bases between them. CDR3 protein: CASSLGSGSQPQHF. The CDR3, as DNA: TGTGCCAGCAGTTTAGGGAGTGGGAGTCAGCCCCAGCATTTT.

This clonotype was detected only a few times. The rearrangement joins TRBV7-2 to TRBJ1-2; a possible D gene is TRBD1 (6 bases). CDR1 and CDR2 (germline): SGHTA, FQGNSA. This CDR3 is 14 amino acids long. The germline V and J ends were trimmed by 2 bases and 5 bases, with 12 bases remaining between them. In DNA, the CDR3 is TGTGCCAGCAGCTTACAGGGGCCACCTTATGGCTACACCTTC. Its translation: CASSLQGPPYGYTF.

In its sample, this clonotype was seen once. The chain couples TRBV6-2 or TRBV6-3 to TRBJ1-2, with D possibly TRBD1 on 5 matching bases. CDR3 length: 15 residues. Germline CDR1 and CDR2: MNHEY and SVGEGT. Trimming stripped 8 bases from V and 5 bases from J, with 21 bases between. CDR3 in DNA: TGTGCCAGCCGGGACCCACTTCCGTTACCATATGGCTACACCTTC. Its translation: CASRDPLPLPYGYTF.